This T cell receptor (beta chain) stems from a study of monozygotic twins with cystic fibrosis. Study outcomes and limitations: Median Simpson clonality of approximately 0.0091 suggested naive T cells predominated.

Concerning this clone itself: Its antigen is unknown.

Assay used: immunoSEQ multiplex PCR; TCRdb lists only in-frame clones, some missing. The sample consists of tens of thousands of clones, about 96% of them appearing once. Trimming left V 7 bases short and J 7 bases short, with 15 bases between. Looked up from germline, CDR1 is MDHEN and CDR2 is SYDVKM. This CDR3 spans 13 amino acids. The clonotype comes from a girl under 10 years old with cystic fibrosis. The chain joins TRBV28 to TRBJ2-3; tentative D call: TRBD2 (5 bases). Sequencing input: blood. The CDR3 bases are TGTGCCAGCACTGGAGGACCAGCAAATACGCAGTATTTT. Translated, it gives CASTGGPANTQYF.